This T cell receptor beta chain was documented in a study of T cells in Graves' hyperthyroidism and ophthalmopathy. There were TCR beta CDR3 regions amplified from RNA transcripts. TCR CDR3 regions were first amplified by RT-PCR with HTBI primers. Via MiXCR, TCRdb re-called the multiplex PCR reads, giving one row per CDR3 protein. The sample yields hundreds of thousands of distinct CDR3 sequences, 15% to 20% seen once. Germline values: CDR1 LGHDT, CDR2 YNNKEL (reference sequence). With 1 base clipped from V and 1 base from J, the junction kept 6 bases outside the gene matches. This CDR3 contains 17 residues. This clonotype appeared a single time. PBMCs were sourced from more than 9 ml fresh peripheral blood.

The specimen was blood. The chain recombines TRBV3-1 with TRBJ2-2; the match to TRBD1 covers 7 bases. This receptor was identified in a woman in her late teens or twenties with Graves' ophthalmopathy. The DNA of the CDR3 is TGTGCCAGCAGCCAAGCTCGCCGGACAGGGAACACCGGGGAGCTGTTTTTT. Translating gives CASSQARRTGNTGELFF.